In its sample, the clone carrying this T cell receptor (beta chain) was seen once. The source of the sample is a study of blood T cell repertoires in COVID-19. The method was immunoSEQ multiplex PCR; TCRdb's version includes in-frame clones alone and lacks a portion of them. The repertoire holds about 110,000 clones, with around 86% as singletons. The source material was peripheral blood. The TCR originated in a woman aged 65 to 85 with acute or convalescent COVID-19.

The CDR3 coding sequence is TGTGCCAGCAACAGTGCAAACACCGGGGAGCTGTTTTTT. Translation gives CASNSANTGELFF. V gene TRBV9 combines with J gene TRBJ2-2; D call uncertain. The CDR3 totals 13 residues. Germline lookup yields CDR1 SGDLS and CDR2 YYNGEE. V lost 6 bases and J 2 bases, leaving 8 bases between the germline ends.